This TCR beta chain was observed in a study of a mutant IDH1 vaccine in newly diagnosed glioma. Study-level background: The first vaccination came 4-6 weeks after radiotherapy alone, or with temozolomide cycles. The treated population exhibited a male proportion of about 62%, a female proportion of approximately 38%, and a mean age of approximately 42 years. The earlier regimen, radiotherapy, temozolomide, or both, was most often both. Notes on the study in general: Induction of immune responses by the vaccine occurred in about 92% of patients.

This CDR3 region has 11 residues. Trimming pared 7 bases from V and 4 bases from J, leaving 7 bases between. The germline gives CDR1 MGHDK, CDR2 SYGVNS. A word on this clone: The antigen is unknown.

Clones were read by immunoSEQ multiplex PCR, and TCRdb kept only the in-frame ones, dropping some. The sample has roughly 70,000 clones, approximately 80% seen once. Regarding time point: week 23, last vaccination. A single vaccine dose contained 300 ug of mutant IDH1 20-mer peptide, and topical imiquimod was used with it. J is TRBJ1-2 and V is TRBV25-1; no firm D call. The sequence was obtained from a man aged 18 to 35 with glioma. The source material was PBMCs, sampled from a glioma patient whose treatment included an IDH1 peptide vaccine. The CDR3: CASKDFYGYTF. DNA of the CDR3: TGTGCCAGCAAGGACTTCTATGGCTACACCTTC.